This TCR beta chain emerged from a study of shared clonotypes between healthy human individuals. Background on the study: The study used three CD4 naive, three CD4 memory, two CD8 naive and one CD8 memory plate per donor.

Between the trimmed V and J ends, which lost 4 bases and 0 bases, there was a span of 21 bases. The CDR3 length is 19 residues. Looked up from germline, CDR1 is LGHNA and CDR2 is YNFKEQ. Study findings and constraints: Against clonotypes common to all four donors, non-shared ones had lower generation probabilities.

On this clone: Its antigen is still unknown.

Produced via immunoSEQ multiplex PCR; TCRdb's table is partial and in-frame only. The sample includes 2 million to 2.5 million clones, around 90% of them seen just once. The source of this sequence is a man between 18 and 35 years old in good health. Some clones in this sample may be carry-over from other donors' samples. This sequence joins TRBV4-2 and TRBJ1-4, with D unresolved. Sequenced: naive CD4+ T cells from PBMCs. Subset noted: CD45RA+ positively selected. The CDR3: CASSRGLLTGVATNEKLFF. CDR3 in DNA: TGTGCCAGCAGCCGCGGTCTTTTAACGGGAGTTGCAACTAATGAAAAACTGTTTTTT.